This T cell receptor beta chain was recovered during a study of blood T cell repertoires in COVID-19. The repertoire was sequenced with immunoSEQ multiplex PCR; TCRdb's copy has only in-frame clones and lacks some. The sample contains hundreds of thousands of clones, approximately 90% of which appear only once. CDR1 and CDR2 from the germline V gene are LGHDT and YNNKEL (reference sequence). V lost 1 base and J lost 2, with 9 bases in between. The CDR3 totals 14 residues. The specimen sequenced was peripheral blood. The sequence derives from a man aged 55-75 years who had recovered from COVID-19. The gene calls are TRBV3-1 (or the pseudogene TRBV3-2) and TRBJ2-7; unclear D gene. The CDR3 here is CASSQGLGPYEQYF. The CDR3 DNA reads TGTGCCAGCAGCCAAGGGCTGGGCCCCTACGAGCAGTACTTC.